The rows below give T cell receptor beta chains drawn from one sample of a study of cytomegalovirus exposure and HLA in healthy donors. Here immunoSEQ multiplex PCR was the method, and the copy in TCRdb shows in-frame clones only, minus some. The data contain about 98,000 clones, about 81% of them singletons. Sequencing used PBMCs. These receptors originate from a man in his forties or fifties in good health and CMV-seronegative. Both conserved end residues are part of each CDR3. A D gene is named only where the DNA matches it firmly. Where a row states a size, it is once, few, many or the class of an expanded clone; other rows omit it.

TRBV6-5	.	TRBJ2-2	.	CASARLPNTGELFF	TGTGCCAGCGCGCGGCTACCGAACACCGGGGAGCTGTTTTTT
TRBV5-1	.	TRBJ2-1	TRBD2	CASSLSSGGYNEQFF	TGCGCCAGCAGCTTGTCCAGCGGGGGGTACAATGAGCAGTTCTTC
TRBV2	.	TRBJ1-2	.	CASIWRLNYGYTF	TGTGCCAGCATTTGGAGATTGAACTATGGCTACACCTTC
TRBV7-2	.	TRBJ2-2	.	CASSLVGGVTGELFF	TGTGCCAGCAGCTTAGTAGGGGGAGTCACCGGGGAGCTGTTTTTT
TRBV5-1	few	TRBJ2-5	.	CASHYGETQYF	TGCGCCAGCCACTATGGGGAGACCCAGTACTTC
TRBV7-9	few	TRBJ1-6	.	CASSPHRDIYNSPLHF	TGTGCCAGCAGCCCGCACCGGGACATATATAATTCACCCCTCCACTTT
TRBV6-5	.	TRBJ1-2	.	CASSYDPVNYGYTF	TGTGCCAGCAGTTACGATCCAGTCAACTATGGCTACACCTTC
TRBV7-9	.	TRBJ2-5	TRBD2	CASSSMTSGKETQYF	TGTGCCAGCAGCTCGATGACTAGCGGGAAAGAGACCCAGTACTTC
TRBV27	.	TRBJ1-4	.	CASSLGRTNEKLFF	TGTGCCAGCAGTTTGGGCCGTACTAATGAAAAACTGTTTTTT
TRBV19	.	TRBJ1-1	.	CASSIVDLGGAEAFF	TGTGCCAGTAGTATTGTCGACCTCGGAGGGGCTGAAGCTTTCTTT
TRBV7-9	.	TRBJ1-1	.	CASEDRYTEAFF	TGTGCCAGCGAGGACAGATACACTGAAGCTTTCTTT
TRBV7-2	.	TRBJ1-1	.	CASSPVGGNTEAFF	TGTGCCAGCAGCCCAGTGGGGGGGAACACTGAAGCTTTCTTT
TRBV18	few	TRBJ1-1	TRBD1	CASSPRTGEGTEAFF	TGTGCCAGCTCACCTCGGACAGGGGAAGGCACTGAAGCTTTCTTT
TRBV7-8	few	TRBJ1-4	.	CASSSEASTGNEKLFF	TGTGCCAGCAGCTCGGAAGCATCGACGGGGAATGAAAAACTGTTTTTT